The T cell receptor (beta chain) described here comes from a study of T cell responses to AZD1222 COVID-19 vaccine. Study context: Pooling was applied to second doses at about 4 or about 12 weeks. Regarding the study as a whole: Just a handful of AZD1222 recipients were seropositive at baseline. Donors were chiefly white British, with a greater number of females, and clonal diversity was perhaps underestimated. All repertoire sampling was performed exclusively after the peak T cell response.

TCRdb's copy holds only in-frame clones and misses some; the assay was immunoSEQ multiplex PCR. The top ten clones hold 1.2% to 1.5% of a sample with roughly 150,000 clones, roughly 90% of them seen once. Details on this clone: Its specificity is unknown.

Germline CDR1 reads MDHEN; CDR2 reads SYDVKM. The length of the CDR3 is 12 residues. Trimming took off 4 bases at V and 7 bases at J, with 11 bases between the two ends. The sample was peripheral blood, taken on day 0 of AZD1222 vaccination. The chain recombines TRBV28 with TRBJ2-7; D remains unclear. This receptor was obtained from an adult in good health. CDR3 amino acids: CASSSSTGEQYF. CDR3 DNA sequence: TGTGCCAGCAGTTCCTCGACCGGGGAGCAGTACTTC.